Following are 7 T cell receptor beta chains from one sample sequenced in a study of blood T cell repertoires in COVID-19. Sequencing was performed with immunoSEQ multiplex PCR; in TCRdb, only in-frame clones are kept and a portion is missing. The sample contains about 80,000 clones, about 91% of which appear only once. The sample comprised peripheral blood. These TCRs come from a woman older than 75 with acute or convalescent COVID-19.

This chain links TRBV7-8 with TRBJ2-1, with 10 bases aligning to TRBD2. The CDR3 covers 16 residues. CDR1 is SGHVS and CDR2 is FQNEAQ in the germline V gene. V was pared by 1 base and J by 6 bases, with 6 bases of the junction left unmatched. CDR3 sequence (DNA): TGTGCCAGCAGCTTAGTCGTGTCTAGCGGGGGCAATGAGCAGTTCTTC. Translating gives CASSLVVSSGGNEQFF.

This sequence joins TRBV24-1 and TRBJ2-5; 9 bases agree with TRBD2. The CDR3 covers 12 residues. The V and J ends lost 8 bases and 4 bases, in that order; junction bases with no gene match: 1. Germline V gene lookup returns CDR1 KGHDR and CDR2 SFDVKD. CDR3 DNA sequence: TGTGCCACCAAGACTAGCGGAGAGACCCAGTACTTC. Its translation: CATKTSGETQYF.

The CDR3 is CASSRPGQGSEQYF. DNA for the CDR3: TGTGCCAGCAGCAGACCGGGACAGGGATCCGAGCAGTACTTC. The V call is TRBV7-2, the J call TRBJ2-7; the match to TRBD1 covers 9 bases. V trimming: 5 bases; J trimming: 6 bases; junction bases outside the gene matches: 8. CDR1 SGHTA and CDR2 FQGNSA come from the germline V gene. The CDR3 consists of 14 residues.

Worth noting for this clone: The same CDR3 arises from other DNA sequences in this sample as well. The rearrangement links TRBV9 to TRBJ2-7; 8 nucleotides match TRBD2. The V and J ends lost 2 bases and 2 bases, in that order; junction bases with no gene match: 3. The CDR3 length is 14 residues. Germline loops: CDR1 SGDLS, CDR2 YYNGEE. The CDR3 bases are TGTGCCAGCAGCGTCGGCGGGAGGCCCTACGAGCAGTACTTC. Its translation is CASSVGGRPYEQYF.

V gene TRBV5-6 combines with J gene TRBJ2-1; 13 nucleotides agree with TRBD2. The CDR3 covers 15 residues. The germline V gene encodes CDR1 SGHDT and CDR2 YYEEEE. The trim removed 3 bases at V and 8 bases at J, leaving 5 bases unmatched. CDR3 region: CASSSGLAGEYEQFF. As DNA, the CDR3 is TGTGCCAGCAGCTCCGGACTAGCGGGAGAGTATGAGCAGTTCTTC.

The chain has TRBV6-5 and TRBJ2-7, with D possibly TRBD1 on 5 matching bases. The germline V gene has CDR1 MNHEY and CDR2 SVGAGI. V was clipped by 10 bases and J by 6 bases, with 19 bases between them. The CDR3 covers 13 residues. As DNA, the CDR3 is TGTGCCACTTCCCCCAGGGAAGGTTCCGAGCAGTACTTC. Residues: CATSPREGSEQYF.

The V and J genes are TRBV2 and TRBJ2-7, with TRBD2 matching 10 bases. Germline V gene sequence: CDR1 SNHLY, CDR2 FYNNEI. This CDR3 is 15 amino acids long. Trimming took 7 bases from V and 2 from J; bases not matched to a gene: 8. The CDR3 DNA follows: TGTGCCAGCACGGAAGGTAGCGGGAGGCCCTACGAGCAGTACTTC. Encoded protein: CASTEGSGRPYEQYF.